This entry concerns a single TCR beta chain. The antigen is unknown. Researchers ran the PCR with 60 Vbeta and 13 Jbeta primers. TCRdb keeps only in-frame clones here, not all; method: immunoSEQ multiplex PCR. The table shows some 200,000 clones, with approximately 84% occurring only once. This entry belongs to a study of cytomegalovirus exposure and HLA in healthy donors. Donors in the study were healthy people who gave bone marrow. The germline CDR1 and CDR2 sequences are LNHDA and SQIVND (reference sequence). Trimming left V 5 bases short and J 6 bases short, with 14 bases between. The CDR3 has 15 amino acids. Study findings and constraints: Common viral pathogens seemed to be connected with several of the most significant clusters, according to a later analysis. Further analysis, carried out later, found HLA-associated TCR beta chains more clonally expanded than equally common other chains.

Sequenced material: PBMCs. This receptor was identified in a woman aged 45 to 65 in good health and CMV-seropositive. The chain is built from TRBV19 and TRBJ1-6, with D possibly matching TRBD1 (6 bases). The CDR3 DNA reads TGTGCCAGTAGTCTCCCCGGGACACCTAATTCACCCCTCCACTTT. Translated: CASSLPGTPNSPLHF.